This T cell receptor beta chain is drawn from a study of blood T cells in healthy people across ages. Losses at the gene ends were 4 bases for V and 5 bases for J; bases not matched to a gene: 8. The CDR3 has 15 residues. CDR1 is SEHNR and CDR2 is FQNEAQ in the germline V gene (reference sequence). Then a second PCR, running roughly 7 to 11 cycles, was carried out with a sample-barcoded 5' primer and a J-beta primer mix. A single record per CDR3 protein comes from TCRdb applying MiXCR to the 5' RACE reads. The table includes 1.5 million to 2 million distinct CDR3 sequences, roughly 28% detected once.

The sequenced sample was blood. The chain recombines TRBV7-9 with TRBJ2-5, with TRBD1 matching 9 bases. The clonotype originates from a woman aged 30 to 39 in good health. CDR3 in DNA: TGTGCCAGCAGCTCCGACAGGGGGAGAGGGGAGACCCAGTACTTC. This codes for CASSSDRGRGETQYF.